The 29 T cell receptor beta chains below all came from one sample that was sequenced in a study of T-cell reconstitution after alpha-beta-depleted transplantation in children. The TCRbeta library incorporated unique molecular identifiers. TCRdb re-analysed the PCR reads in MiXCR, keeping a single row per CDR3 protein. The sample yields fewer than 550,000 distinct CDR3 sequences, around 16% seen once. The sample in question was PBMCs, mostly from graft donor cells, obtained 360 days after TCRalphabeta/CD19-depleted stem cell transplant. The receptors were sampled from a boy less than two years old who had a stem cell transplant for Wiskott-Aldrich syndrome, so the T cells may come from the graft donor.

V is TRBV10-3 and J is TRBJ2-3, with TRBD2 matching 13 bases. The trim removed 8 bases at V and 0 bases at J, leaving 11 bases unmatched. This CDR3 has 18 amino acids. Germline values: CDR1 ENHRY, CDR2 SYGVKD. Here the CDR3 DNA reads TGTGCCATCTCCCCCGGGACTAGCGGGATCCCTAGCACAGATACGCAGTATTTT. Its protein product is CAISPGTSGIPSTDTQYF.

The J gene is TRBJ2-7, the V gene TRBV2, with D possibly TRBD2 on 6 matching bases. The CDR3 has 12 amino acids. Germline-derived CDR1 and CDR2 are SNHLY and FYNNEI. V shed 8 bases and J shed 6 bases, with 14 bases lying between them. CDR3 in DNA: TGTGCCAGCCGGAGGGGATCCGGCGAGCAGTACTTC. This encodes CASRRGSGEQYF.

V gene TRBV24-1 combines with J gene TRBJ2-5, with TRBD1 matching 8 bases. The junction had 5 bases not matched to a gene; V was cut back by 1 base and J by 2 bases. This CDR3 spans 16 amino acids. Germline loops: CDR1 KGHDR, CDR2 SFDVKD. CDR3 DNA: TGTGCCACCAGTGATTTCCCCCGGACAGGGCAAGAGACCCAGTACTTC. The encoded protein is CATSDFPRTGQETQYF.

The chain joins TRBV28 to TRBJ2-7; 7 bases map to TRBD1. The junction had 15 bases not matched to a gene; V was cut back by 11 bases and J by 5 bases. Germline CDR1 is MDHEN and CDR2 is SYDVKM. The CDR3 spans 14 residues. The CDR3 nucleotides read TGTGCCGGGAACAACCGGGACAGCGGCCACGAGCAGTACTTC. Encoded protein: CAGNNRDSGHEQYF.

The chain is built from TRBV7-2 and TRBJ2-3; D gene unclear. Germline CDR1 is SGHTA and CDR2 is FQGNSA. The V and J ends lost 3 bases and 1 base respectively, with 11 bases between them. There are 15 residues in the CDR3. The CDR3 spells CASSLLLPRTDTQYF. DNA for the CDR3: TGTGCCAGCAGCTTGTTACTGCCCCGCACAGATACGCAGTATTTT.

This clonotype was detected a few times. The chain joins TRBV7-6 to TRBJ2-1, with D maybe TRBD2 (5 bases). The CDR3 totals 13 residues. Between the trimmed V and J ends, which lost 4 bases and 13 bases, there was a span of 17 bases. The V gene's germline CDR1 is SGHVS and CDR2 FNYEAQ. CDR3 region: CASSSKLLAGQFF. CDR3 sequence (DNA): TGTGCCAGCAGCTCCAAGCTTCTAGCAGGCCAGTTCTTC.

The chain employs TRBV24-1 and TRBJ2-2, with 11 positions matching TRBD1. Germline CDR1 KGHDR, CDR2 SFDVKD. The junction had 6 bases not matched to a gene; V was cut back by 5 bases and J by 5 bases. The CDR3 extends over 16 amino acids. The CDR3 DNA reads as TGTGCCACCAGTGGGAGGACAGGGGGCGAGACCGGGGAGCTGTTTTTT. This translates into CATSGRTGGETGELFF.

The chain joins TRBV14 to TRBJ2-7; 12 nucleotides align to TRBD1. CDR1 SGHDN and CDR2 FVKESK come from the germline V gene. This CDR3 has 16 amino acids. J lost 9 bases, V lost 2 bases, and 11 bases had no gene match. DNA of the CDR3: TGTGCCAGCAGCCAACGCTCCGGGACAGGGGGCTTCCGGCAGTACTTC. This encodes CASSQRSGTGGFRQYF.

This clonotype came up a few times. The chain carries TRBV5-6 and TRBJ2-7, with no clear D. Germline lookup yields CDR1 SGHDT and CDR2 YYEEEE. Between the trimmed V and J ends, which lost 2 bases and 2 bases, there was a span of 8 bases. The CDR3 spans 13 residues. For the CDR3, the DNA is TGTGCCAGCAGCTTTATAGCAGCCTACGAGCAGTACTTC. It specifies CASSFIAAYEQYF.

Only one count was recorded for this clonotype. The rearrangement joins TRBV10-3 to TRBJ2-1; 9 nucleotides line up with TRBD2. The CDR3 totals 17 residues. Trimming at V came to 3 bases and at J to 8 bases, leaving 14 bases not matched to a gene. Germline CDR1 reads ENHRY; CDR2 reads SYGVKD. CDR3 nucleotide sequence: TGTGCCATCAGTGACTGGCGGGGGGGCCGCGGGAGGGATGAGCAGTTCTTC. It specifies CAISDWRGGRGRDEQFF.

This chain joins TRBV10-3 and TRBJ2-3, with D tentatively TRBD2 (7 bases). The germline CDR1 and CDR2 sequences are ENHRY and SYGVKD. This CDR3 comprises 12 residues. Trimming took off 10 bases at V and 9 bases at J, with 17 bases between the two ends. The CDR3 is CATGVRGETQYF. CDR3 coding DNA: TGTGCCACAGGGGTACGGGGGGAAACGCAGTATTTT.

The chain employs TRBV20-1 and TRBJ2-7; 9 positions agree with TRBD1. The length of the CDR3 is 16 residues. Trimming cost V 5 bases and J 0 bases; bases outside gene matches: 11. Germline values: CDR1 DFQATT, CDR2 SNEGSKA (reference sequence). DNA for the CDR3: TGCAGTGCTTCCTCCCCCCCGGGACAGGGCTCCTACGAGCAGTACTTC. Translating gives CSASSPPGQGSYEQYF.

The sample holds a few counts of this clonotype. The chain uses TRBV11-2 and TRBJ2-1, with D perhaps TRBD2 (5 bases). This CDR3 contains 15 residues. CDR1 and CDR2 from the germline V gene are SGHAT and FQNNGV. With 0 bases removed from V and 9 bases from J, the gap between germline ends came to 15 bases. The CDR3 DNA follows: TGTGCCAGCAGCTTAGATGGACTGTCGACGGGTGAGCAGTTCTTC. This sequence encodes CASSLDGLSTGEQFF.

The rearrangement joins TRBV29-1 to TRBJ2-7; maybe TRBD1 (5 bases). Trimming cost V 6 bases and J 3 bases, with 9 bases left between them. The CDR3 extends over 11 amino acids. Germline V gene sequence: CDR1 SQVTM, CDR2 ANQGSEA. The CDR3 DNA sequence: TGCAGCGTACAGGTACACTACGAGCAGTACTTC. Translating gives CSVQVHYEQYF.

This clonotype was seen only a few times. The chain joins TRBV20-1 to TRBJ2-1, with D perhaps matching TRBD1 or TRBD2 (5 bases each). Per germline, CDR1 DFQATT and CDR2 SNEGSKA (reference sequence). The length of the CDR3 is 10 residues. Trimming pared 7 bases from V and 9 bases from J, leaving 10 bases between. The CDR3 protein is CSGLRGEQFF. In DNA form, the CDR3 reads TGCAGTGGCTTGAGGGGTGAGCAGTTCTTC.

This clonotype was recorded a few times. The V call is TRBV7-9, the J call TRBJ2-1; 10 bases agree with TRBD2. Trimming removed 2 bases from V and 15 bases from J; junction bases left unmatched: 10. Germline-derived CDR1 and CDR2 are SEHNR and FQNEAQ (reference sequence). The CDR3 covers 14 residues. CDR3 bases: TGTGCCAGCAGCTTATTGGCTAGCGGGAGTGTATGGTTCTTC. Its protein is CASSLLASGSVWFF.

The chain has TRBV6-1 and TRBJ2-5; possible D gene TRBD2, 6 bases. This CDR3 has 15 amino acids. V lost 6 bases, J lost 1 base, and 15 bases lay in between. Germline lookup yields CDR1 MNHNS and CDR2 SASEGT. This CDR3 reads CASRASGGSQETQYF. The CDR3 nucleotides are TGTGCCAGCAGAGCTTCCGGAGGGAGCCAAGAGACCCAGTACTTC.

This clonotype was seen a few times. The J gene is TRBJ2-5, the V gene TRBV12-3 or TRBV12-4; tentative D call: TRBD2 (6 bases). The CDR3 is made up of 14 amino acids. V was cut by 6 bases and J by 7 bases, with 18 bases left in between. The CDR3 sequence is CASSSLPPRGTQYF. Here the CDR3 DNA reads TGTGCCAGCAGCTCCCTTCCCCCGCGGGGGACCCAGTACTTC.

The chain links TRBV7-9 to TRBJ1-6; no reliable D call. Germline V gene lookup returns CDR1 SEHNR and CDR2 FQNEAQ (reference sequence). The CDR3 loop spans 12 amino acids. V was clipped by 3 bases and J by 8 bases, with 5 bases between them. CDR3 DNA sequence: TGTGCCAGCAGCTTTCCACATTCACCCCTCCACTTT. This translates into CASSFPHSPLHF. The full variable domain, with the rest looked up from reference TRBV7-9 and TRBJ1-6, is DTGVSQNPRHKITKRGQNVTFRCDPISEHNRLYWYRQTLGQGPEFLTYFQNEAQLEKSRLLSDRFSAERPKGSFSTLEIQRTEQGDSAMYLCASSFPHSPLHFGNGTRLTVT.

The chain links TRBV18 to TRBJ1-2; D uncertain. The CDR3 is made up of 13 amino acids. Germline lookup yields CDR1 KGHSH and CDR2 LQKENI. V lost 0 bases to trimming and J lost 5 bases, with 7 bases between them. CDR3 in amino acids: CASSPPGKYGYTF. The CDR3 DNA follows: TGTGCCAGCTCACCACCGGGGAAGTATGGCTACACCTTC. Drawing the rest from reference TRBV18 and TRBJ1-2, the complete variable domain is NAGVMQNPRHLVRRRGQEARLRCSPMKGHSHVYWYRQLPEEGLKFMVYLQKENIIDESGMPKERFSAEFPKEGPSILRIQQVVRGDSAAYFCASSPPGKYGYTFGSGTRLTVV.

The V and J genes are TRBV29-1 and TRBJ2-2; D is undetermined. The length of the CDR3 is 15 residues. Trimming removed 5 bases from V and 1 base from J, with 14 bases in between. The germline V gene has CDR1 SQVTM and CDR2 ANQGSEA. Written as DNA, the CDR3 is TGCAGCGTTTCTTACCTGCCTTTGAACACCGGGGAGCTGTTTTTT. Protein product: CSVSYLPLNTGELFF.

The chain has TRBV12-3 or TRBV12-4 and TRBJ1-5; no reliable D call. Trimming took off 3 bases at V and 0 bases at J, with 9 bases between the two ends. The CDR3 is 15 residues long. CDR3 in DNA: TGTGCCAGCAGTTTTTCCGCCAGTAGCAATCAGCCCCAGCATTTT. It translates to CASSFSASSNQPQHF.

This clonotype was counted a few times. The chain employs TRBV7-2 and TRBJ2-3, with 7 bases identical to TRBD2. The CDR3 is 16 amino acids. Trimming removed 5 bases from V and 0 bases from J; junction bases left unmatched: 8. The germline V gene encodes CDR1 SGHTA and CDR2 FQGNSA. This CDR3 is CASSLYGGGSTDTQYF. In DNA form, the CDR3 reads TGTGCCAGCAGCCTGTATGGGGGGGGTAGCACAGATACGCAGTATTTT.

In this sample, this clonotype turned up a few times. J is TRBJ2-3 and V is TRBV5-1, with unresolved D. In germline, CDR1 is SGHRS, CDR2 YFSETQ. V was clipped by 0 bases and J by 8 bases, with 10 bases between them. This CDR3 spans 13 amino acids. The CDR3 here is CASSLEVTGTQYF. CDR3 DNA sequence: TGCGCCAGCAGCTTGGAGGTGACGGGTACGCAGTATTTT.

This clonotype was seen a few times. The CDR3 here is CASSQNRDRRHNEQFF. The CDR3 DNA follows: TGTGCCAGCAGTCAAAATCGGGACCGCCGGCACAATGAGCAGTTCTTC. The rearrangement links TRBV7-6 to TRBJ2-1, with D perhaps assigned TRBD1 or TRBD2 (5 bases each). CDR3 length: 16 residues. Germline CDR1 is SGHVS and CDR2 is FNYEAQ. The V gene lost 6 bases and the J gene lost 5 bases, with 20 bases spanning the gap.

This clonotype was counted only a few times. The CDR3 bases are TGCAGTGCTAGAGATCGGGACAGGGCTCAAGATTCACCCCTCCACTTT. Protein product: CSARDRDRAQDSPLHF. The chain recombines TRBV20-1 with TRBJ1-6, with 9 positions matching TRBD1. This CDR3 spans 16 amino acids. Germline CDR1 reads DFQATT; CDR2 reads SNEGSKA (reference sequence). Germline trimming cut 0 bases from V and 8 bases from J; bases unmatched to any gene: 8.

The chain recombines TRBV11-2 with TRBJ2-5; D may be TRBD1 (7 bases). This CDR3 is built from 14 residues. CDR1 and CDR2 from the germline V gene are SGHAT and FQNNGV. V was shortened by 4 bases and J by 4 bases, with 13 bases between the two germline ends. The CDR3: CASSYPGGGETQYF. The CDR3 DNA is TGTGCCAGCAGCTACCCAGGGGGAGGAGAGACCCAGTACTTC. The full variable domain, with the rest looked up from reference TRBV11-2 and TRBJ2-5, is EAGVAQSPRYKIIEKRQSVAFWCNPISGHATLYWYQQILGQGPKLLIQFQNNGVVDDSQLPKDRFSAERLKGVDSTLKIQPAKLEDSAVYLCASSYPGGGETQYFGPGTRLLVL.

This chain uses TRBV4-3 with TRBJ2-1, with no clear D. Trimming pared 0 bases from V and 3 bases from J, leaving 6 bases between. This CDR3 is built from 14 residues. The germline V gene encodes CDR1 LGHNA and CDR2 YSLEER. CDR3 amino acids: CASSQEVRYNEQFF. For the CDR3, the DNA is TGCGCCAGCAGCCAAGAAGTCCGCTACAATGAGCAGTTCTTC.

The CDR3 protein is CASRLDVAKNIQYF. For the CDR3, the DNA is TGTGCCAGCAGACTTGACGTAGCCAAAAACATTCAGTACTTC. The chain joins TRBV6-2 or TRBV6-3 to TRBJ2-4; D unresolved. V was clipped by 6 bases and J by 0 bases, with 9 bases between them. CDR3 length equals 14 residues. Germline lookup yields CDR1 MNHEY and CDR2 SVGEGT.